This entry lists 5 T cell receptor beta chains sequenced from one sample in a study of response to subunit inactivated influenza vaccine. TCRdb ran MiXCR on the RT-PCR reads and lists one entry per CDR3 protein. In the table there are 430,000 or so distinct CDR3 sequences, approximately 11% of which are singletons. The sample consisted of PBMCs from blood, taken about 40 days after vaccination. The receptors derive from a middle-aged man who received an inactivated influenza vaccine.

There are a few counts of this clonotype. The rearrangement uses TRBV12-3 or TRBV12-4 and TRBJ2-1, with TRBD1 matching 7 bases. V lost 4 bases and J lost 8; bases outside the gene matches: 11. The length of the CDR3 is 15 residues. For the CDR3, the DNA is TGTGCCAGCAGTTCTAGGACAGGTGGGGATTATGAGCAGTTCTTC. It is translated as CASSSRTGGDYEQFF.

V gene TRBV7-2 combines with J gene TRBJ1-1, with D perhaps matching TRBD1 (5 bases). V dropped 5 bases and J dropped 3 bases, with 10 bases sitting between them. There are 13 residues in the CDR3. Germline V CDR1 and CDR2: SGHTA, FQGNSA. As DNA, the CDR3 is TGTGCCAGCAGCCGTCCAGGGTACACTGAAGCTTTCTTT. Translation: CASSRPGYTEAFF.

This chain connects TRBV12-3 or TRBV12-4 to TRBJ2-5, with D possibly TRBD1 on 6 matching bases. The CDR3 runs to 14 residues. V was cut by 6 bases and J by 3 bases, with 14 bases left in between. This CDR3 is CASSPGVPKETQYF. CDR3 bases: TGTGCCAGCAGCCCAGGGGTCCCAAAAGAGACCCAGTACTTC.

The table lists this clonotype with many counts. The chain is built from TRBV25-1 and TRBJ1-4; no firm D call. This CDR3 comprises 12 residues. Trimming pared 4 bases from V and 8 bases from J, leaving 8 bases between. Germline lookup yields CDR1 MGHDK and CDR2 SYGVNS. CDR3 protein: CASSAGGEKLFF. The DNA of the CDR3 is TGTGCCAGCAGTGCGGGAGGAGAAAAACTGTTTTTT.

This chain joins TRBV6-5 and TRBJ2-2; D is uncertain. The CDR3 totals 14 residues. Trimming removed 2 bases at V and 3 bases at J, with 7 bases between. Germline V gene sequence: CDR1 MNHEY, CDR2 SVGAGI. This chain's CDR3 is CASSYTLHTGELFF. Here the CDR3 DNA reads TGTGCCAGCAGTTACACCCTTCACACCGGGGAGCTGTTTTTT.